Listed below are T cell receptor beta chains from one sample, sequenced in a study of graft-versus-host responses after intestinal transplantation. No antigens are known for them. Sequenced by immunoSEQ multiplex PCR; TCRdb stores in-frame clones only, minus some. The sample yields 85,000 to 100,000 clones, about 92% seen once. Specimen: unstimulated CD8+ T cells sorted from spleen or lymph node cells, collected before intestinal transplant. The receptors come from a human donor who received an intestinal transplant. Each CDR3 is given with its conserved first and last residue. Fields, in order: clone size, J gene, V gene, D gene, CDR3 protein, CDR3 DNA. A D gene is named only where the DNA matches it firmly. Expanded clones are given a class, and other clones once, few, many or no size at all.

>-|TRBJ2-5|TRBV11-2|-
CASSFSLEEETQYF
TGTGCCAGCAGCTTCTCACTAGAGGAGGAGACCCAGTACTTC
>-|TRBJ2-7|TRBV27|TRBD2
CATTPSGGYEQYF
TGTGCCACGACCCCTAGCGGGGGTTACGAGCAGTACTTC
>once|TRBJ2-2|TRBV4-3|TRBD2
CASSQGLAGGPGTGELFF
TGCGCCAGCAGCCAGGGACTAGCGGGGGGCCCCGGGACCGGGGAGCTGTTTTTT
>few|TRBJ1-3|TRBV18|TRBD1
CASSPPQGRISGNTIYF
TGTGCCAGCTCACCACCACAGGGGCGCATCTCTGGAAACACCATATATTTT
>-|TRBJ2-5|TRBV7-7|-
CASKEQVDQETQYF
TGTGCCAGCAAGGAACAGGTTGACCAAGAGACCCAGTACTTC
>-|TRBJ2-2|TRBV30|-
CAWSVGVAGELFF
TGTGCCTGGAGTGTGGGAGTTGCCGGGGAGCTGTTTTTT
>-|TRBJ1-5|TRBV7-6|-
CASSLAQGPLTPQHF
TGTGCCAGCAGCTTAGCGCAGGGGCCACTTACGCCCCAGCATTTT
>-|TRBJ2-7|TRBV7-9|-
CASSLAQTYEQYF
TGTGCCAGCAGCTTAGCGCAGACCTACGAGCAGTACTTC
>once|TRBJ1-2|TRBV7-9|-
CASSLGKENYGYTF
TGTGCCAGCAGCTTAGGCAAGGAGAACTATGGCTACACCTTC
>-|TRBJ2-1|TRBV7-2|-
CASSSERGGGYNEQFF
TGTGCCAGCAGCTCGGAACGAGGGGGGGGCTACAATGAGCAGTTCTTC
>-|TRBJ2-7|TRBV5-4|-
CASTPNRVGEQYF
TGTGCCAGCACCCCGAACAGGGTTGGCGAGCAGTACTTC
>-|TRBJ2-7|TRBV5-5|-
CASSHPAGITSYEQYF
TGTGCCAGCAGCCACCCCGCAGGTATTACCTCCTACGAGCAGTACTTC
>-|TRBJ1-6|TRBV7-9|TRBD1
CASSLDIPGQENSPLHF
TGTGCCAGCAGCTTAGATATTCCGGGACAGGAAAATTCACCCCTCCACTTT
>-|TRBJ1-1|TRBV10-1|-
CASSGKGHPRGNTEAFF
TGCGCCAGCAGTGGAAAGGGACATCCTAGAGGGAACACTGAAGCTTTCTTT
>-|TRBJ1-5|TRBV7-9|-
CASSSGAWEQPQHF
TGTGCCAGCAGCTCAGGGGCGTGGGAACAGCCCCAGCATTTT
>-|TRBJ2-7|TRBV21-1|-
CASSKVALTTYEQYF
TGTGCCAGCAGCAAAGTGGCCCTCACCACCTACGAGCAGTACTTC
>-|TRBJ2-2|TRBV11-2|TRBD1
CASSPPGQPFTGELFF
TGTGCCAGCAGCCCACCGGGACAGCCCTTCACCGGGGAGCTGTTTTTT
>-|TRBJ1-1|TRBV7-4|-
CASSFCPGMLDTEAFF
TGTGCCAGCAGCTTCTGTCCAGGGATGTTGGACACTGAAGCTTTCTTT
>-|TRBJ2-7|TRBV5-4|-
CASSLGRGSYEQYF
TGTGCCAGCAGCTTGGGCCGGGGGTCCTACGAGCAGTACTTC
>once|TRBJ1-5|TRBV16|TRBD1
CASSPQGWNQPQHF
TGTGCCAGCAGCCCACAGGGGTGGAATCAGCCCCAGCATTTT
>few|TRBJ1-6|TRBV10-3|-
CAISESPPGMRSPLHF
TGTGCCATCAGTGAGTCGCCCCCAGGGATGAGGTCACCCCTCCACTTT
>few|TRBJ1-2|TRBV10-3|TRBD1
CASQGQGDAGYTF
TGTGCCTCCCAGGGACAGGGGGATGCTGGCTACACCTTC